The sequence of this T cell receptor beta chain was determined in a study of T cell changes during pregnancy in multiple sclerosis. Data came from immunoSEQ multiplex PCR; TCRdb stores just in-frame clones and leaves some out. The table has 70,000 to 95,000 clones, 90% to 95% seen once. Trimming removed 3 bases at V and 2 bases at J, with 11 bases between. CDR1 is LNHDA and CDR2 is SQIVND in the germline V gene (reference sequence). This CDR3 contains 14 residues. The V and J genes are TRBV19 and TRBJ2-7; D is perhaps TRBD2 (6 bases). Sequenced here: peripheral blood, sampled after pregnancy. The receptor's source is a female donor in good health, enrolled as a control in a pregnancy study. In DNA, the CDR3 is TGTGCCAGTAGTATCAACGGAGGGCCCTACGAGCAGTACTTC. Translating it yields CASSINGGPYEQYF.